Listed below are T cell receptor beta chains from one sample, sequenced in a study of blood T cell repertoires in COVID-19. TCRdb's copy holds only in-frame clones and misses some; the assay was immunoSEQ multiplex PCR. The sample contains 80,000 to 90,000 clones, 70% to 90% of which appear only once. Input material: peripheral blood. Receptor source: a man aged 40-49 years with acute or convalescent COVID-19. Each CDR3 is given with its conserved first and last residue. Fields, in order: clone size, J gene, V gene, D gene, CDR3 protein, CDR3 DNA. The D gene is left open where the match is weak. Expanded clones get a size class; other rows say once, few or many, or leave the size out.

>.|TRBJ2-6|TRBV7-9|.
CASSHRDTYSGANVLTF
TGTGCCAGCAGCCACCGGGACACCTACTCTGGGGCCAACGTCCTGACTTTC
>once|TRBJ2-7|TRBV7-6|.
CASSLGSQSYEQYF
TGTGCCAGCAGCTTAGGTTCCCAGTCCTACGAGCAGTACTTC
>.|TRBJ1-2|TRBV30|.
CAWSLQVGGYTF
TGTGCCTGGAGCCTCCAGGTTGGTGGCTACACCTTC
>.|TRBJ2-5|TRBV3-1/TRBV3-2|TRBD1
CASSPRTGRETQYF
TGTGCCAGCAGCCCCCGGACAGGGAGGGAGACCCAGTACTTC
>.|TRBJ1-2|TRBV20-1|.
CSARTAYGYTF
TGCAGTGCCCGGACTGCCTATGGCTACACCTTC
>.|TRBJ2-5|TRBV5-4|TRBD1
CASSPDRFEETQYF
TGTGCCAGCAGCCCGGACAGGTTCGAAGAGACCCAGTACTTC
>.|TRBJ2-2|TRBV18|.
CASSPLPGSGSNTGELFF
TGTGCCAGCTCACCCCTCCCGGGGTCAGGTTCGAACACCGGGGAGCTGTTTTTT
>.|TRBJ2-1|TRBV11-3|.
CASSLGGPGALYNEQFF
TGTGCCAGCAGCTTAGGTGGTCCAGGGGCGTTATACAATGAGCAGTTCTTC
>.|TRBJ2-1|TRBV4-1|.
CASSQDRRETYNEQFF
TGCGCCAGCAGCCAAGATCGCCGGGAAACCTACAATGAGCAGTTCTTC
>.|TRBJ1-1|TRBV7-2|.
CASSLDPAVEAFF
TGTGCCAGCAGCTTAGACCCGGCGGTTGAAGCTTTCTTT
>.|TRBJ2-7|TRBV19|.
CASSIYVGGYEQYF
TGTGCCAGTAGTATATATGTGGGGGGCTACGAGCAGTACTTC
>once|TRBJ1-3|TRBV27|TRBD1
CASRRTGQGNTIYF
TGTGCCAGCAGAAGGACAGGGCAAGGAAACACCATATATTTT
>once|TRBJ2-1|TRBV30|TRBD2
CAWGRRLGLAGGGGEQFF
TGTGCCTGGGGAAGAAGGTTGGGTCTAGCGGGAGGAGGGGGTGAGCAGTTCTTC
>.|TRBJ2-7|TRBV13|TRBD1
CASSSGQGRGLDEQYF
TGTGCCAGCAGCTCCGGACAGGGAAGGGGCTTGGACGAGCAGTACTTC
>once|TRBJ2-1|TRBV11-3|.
CASSLRQGLYNEQFF
TGTGCCAGCAGCTTGAGGCAGGGCCTCTACAATGAGCAGTTCTTC
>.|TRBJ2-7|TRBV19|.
CASSPSDRNYEQYF
TGTGCCAGTAGTCCGTCGGACAGAAACTACGAGCAGTACTTC
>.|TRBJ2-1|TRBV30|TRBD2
CAWSYPGLAGHEQFF
TGTGCCTGGAGTTACCCGGGACTAGCGGGACATGAGCAGTTCTTC
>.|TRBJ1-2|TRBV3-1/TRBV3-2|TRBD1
CASSQRTGGGYGYTF
TGTGCCAGCAGCCAGAGGACAGGGGGCGGCTATGGCTACACCTTC
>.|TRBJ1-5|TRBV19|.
CASGIIGGNQPQHF
TGTGCCAGTGGTATTATCGGGGGCAATCAGCCCCAGCATTTT
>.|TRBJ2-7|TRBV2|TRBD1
CASSGAGTGPYEQYF
TGTGCCAGCAGCGGCGCCGGGACAGGCCCCTACGAGCAGTACTTC
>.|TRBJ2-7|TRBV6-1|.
CASSEYVVQGGEQYF
TGTGCCAGCAGTGAATATGTTGTACAGGGCGGCGAGCAGTACTTC
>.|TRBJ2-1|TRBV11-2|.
CASSPPFLAEQFF
TGTGCCAGCAGCCCCCCTTTTCTAGCGGAGCAGTTCTTC
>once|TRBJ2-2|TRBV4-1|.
CASSQDGVRIGELFF
TGCGCCAGCAGCCAAGATGGAGTTAGGATCGGGGAGCTGTTTTTT
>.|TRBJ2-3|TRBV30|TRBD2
CAWTRGSGTTDTQYF
TGTGCCTGGACTCGGGGTAGCGGGACAACAGATACGCAGTATTTT
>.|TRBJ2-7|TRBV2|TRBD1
CASILGQGSGSEQYF
TGTGCCAGCATCTTAGGACAGGGGAGTGGTTCCGAGCAGTACTTC
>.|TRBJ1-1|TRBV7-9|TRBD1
CASSPRTGDTEAFF
TGTGCCAGCAGCCCGCGGACAGGGGACACTGAAGCTTTCTTT
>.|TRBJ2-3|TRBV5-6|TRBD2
CASSPSGSGSTDTQYF
TGTGCCAGCAGCCCCTCGGGTAGCGGGAGTACAGATACGCAGTATTTT
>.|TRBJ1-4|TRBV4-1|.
CASSQVQGGEKLFF
TGCGCCAGCAGCCAGGTGCAGGGTGGTGAAAAACTGTTTTTT
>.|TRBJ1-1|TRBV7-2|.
CASSPLSGEAFF
TGTGCCAGCAGCCCACTCTCTGGTGAAGCTTTCTTT
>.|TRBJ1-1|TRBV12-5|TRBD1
CASGSAGTGSFF
TGTGCTAGTGGTTCCGCCGGGACAGGTTCTTTCTTT